The 17 T cell receptor beta chains below all came from one sample that was sequenced in a study of blood T cell repertoires in COVID-19. Produced via immunoSEQ multiplex PCR; TCRdb's table is partial and in-frame only. The sample has roughly 240,000 clones; around 88% are singletons. The sequenced material came from PBMCs or T cells enriched from blood (not recorded which). The receptors were gathered from a woman aged 35 to 49 with acute COVID-19.

V usage is TRBV6-2 or TRBV6-3 and J usage is TRBJ2-7; tentatively, D is TRBD1 (6 bases). This CDR3 has 13 residues. Germline CDR1 reads MNHEY; CDR2 reads SVGEGT. With 2 bases removed from V and 6 bases from J, the gap between germline ends came to 11 bases. CDR3 residues: CASSYITGTEQYF. For the CDR3, the DNA is TGTGCCAGCAGTTACATTACAGGGACCGAGCAGTACTTC.

V gene TRBV14 combines with J gene TRBJ1-2; tentatively, D is TRBD1 (5 bases). Germline V gene data show CDR1 as SGHDN and CDR2 as FVKESK. Trimming stripped 5 bases from V and 4 bases from J, with 11 bases between. The CDR3 has 13 amino acids. In nucleotides, the CDR3 is TGTGCCAGCAGCATGACAGAACTCTATGGCTACACCTTC. This sequence encodes CASSMTELYGYTF.

The V and J genes are TRBV19 and TRBJ1-5; tentatively, D is TRBD1 (6 bases). CDR1 and CDR2 (germline): LNHDA, SQIVND (reference sequence). With 5 bases removed from V and 6 bases from J, the gap between germline ends came to 20 bases. This CDR3 has 16 amino acids. CDR3 DNA sequence: TGTGCCAGTAGTGGGTGGGAGCGGGGGGCGGCTCAGCCCCAGCATTTT. Translating it yields CASSGWERGAAQPQHF.

With respect to this clone: Lacking the conserved final phenylalanine or tryptophan, this CDR3 likely reflects a read error. The limits of the CDR3 on the DNA are not certain, so only TCRdb's listed CDR3 is given. The chain has TRBV12-3 or TRBV12-4 and TRBJ2-7; the D call of TRBD1 is as the table states it, not checked on the DNA. The CDR3 has 13 amino acids, counting both end residues. The CDR3 loop is CASSLYETGHLTI.

This chain uses TRBV13 with TRBJ1-3; D uncertain. The V end was cut by 7 bases, the J end by 2 bases, with 9 bases between. The CDR3 contains 13 residues. Germline values: CDR1 PRHDT, CDR2 FYEKMQ (reference sequence). This CDR3 is CASTGETGNTIYF. CDR3 DNA sequence: TGTGCCAGCACCGGGGAAACTGGAAACACCATATATTTT.

V usage is TRBV7-8 and J usage is TRBJ1-1; TRBD1 matches 7 bases. The CDR3 extends over 12 amino acids. V lost 5 bases to trimming and J lost 11 bases; unmatched junction nucleotides: 8. Germline lookup yields CDR1 SGHVS and CDR2 FQNEAQ. The CDR3 protein is CASSPLQGYAFF. Written as DNA, the CDR3 is TGTGCCAGCAGCCCATTACAGGGGTATGCTTTCTTT.

This chain links TRBV5-1 with TRBJ2-1; 10 bases line up with TRBD2. The CDR3 is 19 residues long. CDR1 SGHRS and CDR2 YFSETQ come from the germline V gene. V shed 1 base, J shed 0 bases, and the junction held 10 bases outside the gene matches. The CDR3 region is CASSLLIAGGSSSYNEQFF. The DNA of the CDR3 is TGCGCCAGCAGCTTGTTGATAGCGGGGGGATCGAGCTCCTACAATGAGCAGTTCTTC.

The rearrangement joins TRBV19 to TRBJ2-2; 7 bases map to TRBD2. The germline V gene has CDR1 LNHDA and CDR2 SQIVND (reference sequence). The V and J ends lost 4 bases and 5 bases, in that order; junction bases with no gene match: 1. The CDR3 spans 13 residues. DNA for the CDR3: TGTGCCAGTAGTAGTAGCGGGACCGGGGAGCTGTTTTTT. As protein: CASSSSGTGELFF.

The chain has TRBV19 and TRBJ2-3; 7 bases match TRBD2. Germline CDR1 is LNHDA and CDR2 is SQIVND (reference sequence). With 1 base clipped from V and 6 bases from J, the junction kept 7 bases outside the gene matches. The CDR3 runs to 15 residues. This CDR3 is CASSIGAGSGDTQYF. The CDR3 nucleotides read TGTGCCAGTAGTATAGGGGCCGGTAGCGGGGATACGCAGTATTTT.

The chain is built from TRBV24-1 and TRBJ1-2; D ambiguous. The CDR3 sequence is 11 residues long. Germline loops: CDR1 KGHDR, CDR2 SFDVKD. V lost 9 bases and J 7 bases, leaving 11 bases between the germline ends. The CDR3 loop reads CATEQFAGYTF. CDR3 sequence (DNA): TGTGCCACCGAACAGTTTGCTGGCTACACCTTC.

The chain recombines TRBV19 with TRBJ1-3, with TRBD1 identical over 9 bases. V shed 5 bases and J 2 bases; nucleotides not matched to a gene: 4. Germline V gives CDR1 LNHDA, CDR2 SQIVND (reference sequence). The CDR3 extends over 15 amino acids. The CDR3 DNA sequence: TGTGCCAGTAGTTCAGACAGGGGGGCTGGAAACACCATATATTTT. It is translated as CASSSDRGAGNTIYF. Drawing the rest from reference TRBV19 and TRBJ1-3, the complete variable domain is DGGITQSPKYLFRKEGQNVTLSCEQNLNHDAMYWYRQDPGQGLRLIYYSQIVNDFQKGDIAEGYSVSREKKESFPLTVTSAQKNPTAFYLCASSSDRGAGNTIYFGEGSWLTVV.

V usage is TRBV5-8 and J usage is TRBJ1-6, with D perhaps TRBD1 (5 bases). Trimming took off 4 bases at V and 9 bases at J, with 17 bases between the two ends. Per germline, CDR1 SGHTS and CDR2 YDEGEE. The CDR3 extends over 15 amino acids. In nucleotides, the CDR3 is TGTGCCAGCAGCCTCGTCGGGGGAATGGGTTCACCCCTCCACTTT. Translated: CASSLVGGMGSPLHF.

V and J are TRBV5-4 and TRBJ2-3; 10 bases fit TRBD2. CDR1 and CDR2 from the germline V gene are SGHNT and YYREEE (reference sequence). Trimming cost V 1 base and J 4 bases; bases outside gene matches: 9. This CDR3 comprises 17 residues. This CDR3 reads CASSLTSGVSGADTQYF. CDR3 bases: TGTGCCAGCAGCTTGACTAGCGGGGTATCTGGGGCAGATACGCAGTATTTT.

CDR3 residues: CASSVGTSSYTDTQYF. In nucleotides, the CDR3 is TGTGCCAGCAGCGTTGGAACTAGCTCGTATACAGATACGCAGTATTTT. This sequence joins TRBV9 and TRBJ2-3, with D possibly TRBD2 on 6 matching bases. V lost 2 bases and J lost 3, with 16 bases in between. The CDR3 has 16 amino acids. Germline lookup yields CDR1 SGDLS and CDR2 YYNGEE.

The chain is built from TRBV5-6 and TRBJ1-2; TRBD1 is a possible D gene (6 bases). CDR3 length equals 13 residues. V lost 3 bases to trimming and J lost 7 bases, with 13 bases between them. CDR1 SGHDT and CDR2 YYEEEE come from the germline V gene. The DNA of the CDR3 is TGTGCCAGCAGCTCCTCTGACAGGACTGGCTACACCTTC. Translated, it gives CASSSSDRTGYTF.

This clone was detected only a few times. J is TRBJ1-6 and V is TRBV29-1; D remains unclear. The germline V gene encodes CDR1 SQVTM and CDR2 ANQGSEA. The CDR3 loop spans 13 amino acids. V dropped 7 bases and J dropped 7 bases, with 14 bases sitting between them. The CDR3 loop reads CSAAGGPNSPLHF. In DNA, the CDR3 is TGCAGCGCTGCGGGAGGACCCAATTCACCCCTCCACTTT.

The sample holds a few counts of this clone. The rearrangement joins TRBV29-1 to TRBJ2-7; D is possibly TRBD2 (5 bases). CDR3 size: 12 residues. Germline values: CDR1 SQVTM, CDR2 ANQGSEA. The V end lost 7 bases, the J end lost 7 bases, and 17 bases lay between the germline ends. CDR3: CSAVAGTEEQYV. CDR3 bases: TGCAGCGCGGTTGCGGGTACGGAGGAGCAGTACGTC.